This TCR beta chain was identified during a study of T cell changes during pregnancy in multiple sclerosis. Measured with immunoSEQ multiplex PCR; TCRdb has only the in-frame clones, and not every one. The repertoire consists of 45,000 to 65,000 clones, with approximately 90% occurring once and the leading ten covering 3% to 4%. This CDR3 has 13 amino acids. Germline V gene lookup returns CDR1 SGHNT and CDR2 YENEEA. Trimming took off 0 bases at V and 8 bases at J, with 10 bases between the two ends. Sequencing was performed on peripheral blood, taken after pregnancy. This sequence was found in a female donor in good health, enrolled as a control in a pregnancy study. The chain employs TRBV11-3 and TRBJ1-1; D is uncertain. The CDR3 region has the DNA TGTGCCAGCAGCTTAGATTCGGCGGGGGAAGCTTTCTTT. This encodes CASSLDSAGEAFF.